This T cell receptor (beta chain) was obtained from a study of blood T cell repertoires in COVID-19. Study-wide background: Spain, Italy and the United States supplied samples that represented acute and convalescent COVID-19. The cDNA or gDNA used as material had been derived from T cells, B-cell-depleted T cells, or PBMCs.

Methods used by the authors: Scientists estimated how many nucleated cells there were by amplifying reference gene primers. Generated by immunoSEQ multiplex PCR, the TCRdb table keeps only in-frame clones and is missing some. V and J calls and clone size come straight from that table; D and trimming were deduced from the DNA. The sample consists of roughly 290,000 clones, approximately 83% of them appearing once. Looked up from germline, CDR1 is MNHNY and CDR2 is SVGAGI (reference sequence). Germline trimming cut 4 bases from V and 5 bases from J; bases unmatched to any gene: 4. There are 13 residues in the CDR3.

This chain uses TRBV6-6 with TRBJ2-7, with 8 nucleotides matching TRBD1. The source is a woman in her 30s who had recovered from COVID-19. Specimen: peripheral blood. CDR3 bases: TGTGCCAGCAGTTTCGACAGGGGCAACGAGCAGTACTTC. Encoded protein: CASSFDRGNEQYF.